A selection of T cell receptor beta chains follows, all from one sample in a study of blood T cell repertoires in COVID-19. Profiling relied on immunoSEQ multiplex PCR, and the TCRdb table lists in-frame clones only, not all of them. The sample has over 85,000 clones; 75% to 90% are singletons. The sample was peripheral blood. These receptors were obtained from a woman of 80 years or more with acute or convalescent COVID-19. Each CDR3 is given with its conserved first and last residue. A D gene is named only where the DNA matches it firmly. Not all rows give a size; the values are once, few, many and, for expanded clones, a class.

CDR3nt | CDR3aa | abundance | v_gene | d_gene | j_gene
TGTGCCAGCAGCGGGGGAGCTACGGCCACCGGGGAGCTGTTTTTT | CASSGGATATGELFF | . | TRBV9 | . | TRBJ2-2
TGTGCCAGCCGCTATCCCCTAGCGGGGGGCAACACCGGGGAGCTGTTTTTT | CASRYPLAGGNTGELFF | . | TRBV27 | TRBD2 | TRBJ2-2
TGTGCCAGCAGTGACATTAGCGGGGACTACAATGAGCAGTTCTTC | CASSDISGDYNEQFF | few | TRBV28 | TRBD2 | TRBJ2-1
TGTGCCAGCAGTGATTTACAGGTCAGGGCCAACGTCCTGACTTTC | CASSDLQVRANVLTF | once | TRBV6-1 | . | TRBJ2-6
TGTGCCAGTGAACAGGGGTACGGTGGGGCCAACGTCCTGACTTTC | CASEQGYGGANVLTF | . | TRBV19 | TRBD1 | TRBJ2-6
TGTGCCAGCAGCGTATCAGGGGTCTATGGCTACACCTTC | CASSVSGVYGYTF | . | TRBV7-9 | . | TRBJ1-2
TGTGCCAGCAGCCTCTCTCAGGGAGGCGCACAGTTCTTC | CASSLSQGGAQFF | . | TRBV7-2 | . | TRBJ2-1
TGTGCCAGCAGCAGGGGGCTCTCCTATGGCTACACCTTC | CASSRGLSYGYTF | . | TRBV11-2 | TRBD1 | TRBJ1-2
TGTGCCAGCAGCCCCGGACAGGCCTATGGCTACACCTTC | CASSPGQAYGYTF | . | TRBV7-2 | TRBD1 | TRBJ1-2
TGTGCCAGCAGCCAAGCGAACAGGAACTATGGCTACACCTTC | CASSQANRNYGYTF | few | TRBV3-1/TRBV3-2 | . | TRBJ1-2
TGTGCCAGCAGGCGACAGGGGGCGAATCAGCCCCAGCATTTT | CASRRQGANQPQHF | . | TRBV6-5 | TRBD1 | TRBJ1-5
TGTGCCAGCAGCCAAGATGGACTGGTCCAAGAGACCCAGTACTTC | CASSQDGLVQETQYF | . | TRBV3-1/TRBV3-2 | . | TRBJ2-5
TGTGCCAGCAAAAGACTAGCGGGAGAATCCGAGCAGTACTTC | CASKRLAGESEQYF | . | TRBV2 | TRBD2 | TRBJ2-7
TGTGCCAGCTCACCACCTTTAACAGGGGCCTACGAGCAGTACTTC | CASSPPLTGAYEQYF | . | TRBV18 | TRBD1 | TRBJ2-7